The entry below gives a single T cell receptor beta chain sequence along with its context. This CDR3 comprises 14 residues. Germline V gene sequence: CDR1 MDHEN, CDR2 SYDVKM. The V segment lost 4 bases and the J segment 4 bases; nucleotides outside the gene matches: 4. This specimen belongs to a study of blood T cell repertoires in COVID-19. Across the whole study: Specimens from acute and convalescent COVID-19 originated in the United States, Italy and Spain. PBMCs, B-cell-depleted T cells, or T cells provided the cDNA or gDNA that made up the material.

In the authors' workflow: The authors estimated nucleated cell counts from reference gene primer amplification. Clones were sequenced by immunoSEQ multiplex PCR, and TCRdb holds only the in-frame ones, with some missing. Clone size and the V and J calls come from that table; the DNA yielded D and trimming. The sample holds roughly 64,000 clones, about three quarters seen once. The sequencing input was peripheral blood. The TCR originated in a human donor in a cohort sampled during active COVID-19. This chain joins TRBV28 and TRBJ2-5; 9 nucleotides match TRBD1. Here the CDR3 reads CASSSPGQGETQYF. The CDR3 DNA follows: TGTGCCAGCAGTTCCCCGGGACAGGGAGAGACCCAGTACTTC.